This T cell receptor (beta chain) was found in a study of blood T cell repertoires in COVID-19. Study-level information: COVID-19 samples, acute and convalescent, were from the United States, Italy and Spain.

Enrollment of patients from Seattle took place during active infection, with longitudinal follow-up. CDR1 is SGHDT and CDR2 is YYEEEE in the germline V gene. J lost 0 bases, V lost 6 bases, and 13 bases had no gene match. The CDR3 is 18 amino acids. TCRdb's copy holds only in-frame clones and misses some; the assay was immunoSEQ multiplex PCR. The sample consists of 150,000 to 200,000 clones, approximately 86% of them appearing once. The material sequenced was peripheral blood. V usage is TRBV5-6 and J usage is TRBJ2-3; 10 bases are a match to TRBD2. The TCR comes from a woman between 35 and 50 years old with COVID-19, enrolled during active disease. This chain's CDR3 is CASTSPKRGGTSTDTQYF. The DNA of the CDR3 is TGTGCCAGCACCTCCCCGAAGCGGGGGGGGACCAGCACAGATACGCAGTATTTT.